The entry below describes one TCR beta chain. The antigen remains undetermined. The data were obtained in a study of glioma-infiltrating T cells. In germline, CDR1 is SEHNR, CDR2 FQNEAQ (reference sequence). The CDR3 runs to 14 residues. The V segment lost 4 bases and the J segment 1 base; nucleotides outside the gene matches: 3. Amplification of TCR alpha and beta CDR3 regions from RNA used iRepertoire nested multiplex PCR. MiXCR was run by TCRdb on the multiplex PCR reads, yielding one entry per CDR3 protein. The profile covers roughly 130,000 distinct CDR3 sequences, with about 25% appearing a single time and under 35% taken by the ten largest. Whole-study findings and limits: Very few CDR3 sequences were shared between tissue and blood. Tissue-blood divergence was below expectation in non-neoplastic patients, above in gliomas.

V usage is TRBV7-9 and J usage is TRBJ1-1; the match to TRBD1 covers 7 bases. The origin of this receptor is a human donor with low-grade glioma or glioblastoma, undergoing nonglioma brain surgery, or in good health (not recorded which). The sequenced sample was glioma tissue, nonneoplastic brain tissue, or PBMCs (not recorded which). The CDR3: CASSYRDRNTEAFF. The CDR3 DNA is TGTGCCAGCAGCTACCGGGACAGGAACACTGAAGCTTTCTTT.